Below, 14 T cell receptor beta chains from the same sample are listed, as sequenced in a study of T cells in Graves' hyperthyroidism and ophthalmopathy. Amplification of TCR beta CDR3 regions was performed using RNA transcripts as template. HTBI primers were used for first-round RT-PCR of the TCR CDR3. A single record per CDR3 protein comes from TCRdb applying MiXCR to the multiplex PCR reads. Of about 260,000 distinct CDR3 sequences listed, around a quarter were seen once; the top ten hold around 28%. Sequencing used blood. All receptors derive from a man aged 35-49 years with Graves' hyperthyroidism that later progressed to Graves' ophthalmopathy.

The gene calls are TRBV2 and TRBJ2-7; 10 nucleotides match TRBD2. Germline CDR1 reads SNHLY; CDR2 reads FYNNEI. The CDR3 spans 13 residues. V was pared by 7 bases and J by 6 bases, with 6 bases of the junction left unmatched. CDR3 protein: CASTIGLAAEQYF. As DNA, the CDR3 is TGTGCCAGCACCATAGGACTAGCGGCCGAGCAGTACTTC.

This clonotype was observed many times. V and J are TRBV5-1 and TRBJ2-2; D possibly corresponds to TRBD2 (6 bases). The CDR3 covers 14 residues. CDR1 and CDR2 (germline): SGHRS, YFSETQ. Trimming removed 5 bases at V and 0 bases at J, with 8 bases between. The CDR3 is CASSAGSNTGELFF. CDR3 nucleotides: TGCGCCAGCAGTGCGGGGTCGAACACCGGGGAGCTGTTTTTT.

This clonotype was observed at least ten times. The chain couples TRBV12-3 or TRBV12-4 to TRBJ1-1; the match to TRBD1 covers 9 bases. Trimming at V came to 4 bases and at J to 4 bases, leaving 13 bases not matched to a gene. This CDR3 comprises 17 residues. The CDR3 sequence is CASSSRGGTGRSTEAFF. Written as DNA, the CDR3 is TGTGCCAGCAGTTCGAGGGGCGGGACAGGGAGAAGCACTGAAGCTTTCTTT.

This clonotype showed up many times. V and J are TRBV30 and TRBJ1-1; unclear D gene. CDR1 GTSNPN and CDR2 SVGIG come from the germline V gene (reference sequence). Deletions cut 4 bases from V and 2 bases from J, with 5 bases between. CDR3 size: 11 residues. The CDR3 is CAWTDNTEAFF. CDR3 sequence (DNA): TGTGCCTGGACCGATAACACTGAAGCTTTCTTT.

This clonotype showed up many times. V usage is TRBV29-1 and J usage is TRBJ2-7; either TRBD1 or TRBD2 may supply D (5 bases each). With 6 bases removed from V and 0 bases from J, the gap between germline ends came to 15 bases. The CDR3 covers 14 residues. The germline V gene encodes CDR1 SQVTM and CDR2 ANQGSEA. The CDR3: CSVGENRHSYEQYF. DNA for the CDR3: TGCAGCGTGGGGGAGAATCGCCACTCCTACGAGCAGTACTTC.

In its sample, this clonotype was seen many times. The chain uses TRBV6-1 and TRBJ1-6, with D unclear. Germline values: CDR1 MNHNS, CDR2 SASEGT. The V end lost 6 bases, the J end lost 8 bases, and 11 bases lay between the germline ends. The length of the CDR3 is 13 residues. The CDR3, as DNA: TGTGCCAGCAGAAGGCCGGGTTATTCACCCCTCCACTTT. This codes for CASRRPGYSPLHF.

V usage is TRBV6-5 and J usage is TRBJ2-4; D not resolved. The CDR3 spans 15 residues. V was shortened by 3 bases and J by 1 base, with 10 bases between the two germline ends. Germline assignment: CDR1 MNHEY and CDR2 SVGAGI. The CDR3 nucleotides read TGTGCCAGCAGTTATTCTCGGAATGCCAAAAACATTCAGTACTTC. Translated, it gives CASSYSRNAKNIQYF.

The chain couples TRBV11-3 to TRBJ2-7; the match to TRBD2 covers 7 bases. Germline CDR1 reads SGHNT; CDR2 reads YENEEA. This CDR3 contains 15 residues. J was trimmed by 1 base and V by 7 bases; bases with no gene match: 10. The CDR3 sequence is CASTPRRTSSYEQYF. The CDR3 region has the DNA TGTGCCAGCACCCCTAGACGGACTAGTTCCTACGAGCAGTACTTC.

This clonotype was seen repeatedly, ten times or more. V is TRBV12-3 or TRBV12-4 and J is TRBJ1-3; D unresolved. The germline V and J ends were trimmed by 7 bases and 0 bases, with 7 bases remaining between them. The CDR3 spans 13 residues. DNA of the CDR3: TGTGCCAGCACTAGCGTCTCTGGAAACACCATATATTTT. Translating it yields CASTSVSGNTIYF.

This clonotype has a count of ten or more. V gene TRBV12-3 or TRBV12-4 combines with J gene TRBJ1-5, with D tentatively TRBD1 (5 bases). The CDR3 runs to 13 residues. V was pared by 6 bases and J by 11 bases, with 17 bases between. CDR3 sequence: CASREGRYPAQHF. CDR3 DNA: TGTGCCAGCAGGGAGGGGCGATACCCAGCCCAGCATTTT.

Ten or more counts support this clonotype. The chain combines TRBV7-8 with TRBJ1-5; D not certain. Germline loops: CDR1 SGHVS, CDR2 FQNEAQ. The CDR3 consists of 16 residues. Deletions cut 2 bases from V and 3 bases from J, with 14 bases between. The CDR3 loop reads CASSLQAPDYNQPQHF. In DNA form, the CDR3 reads TGTGCCAGCAGCTTACAAGCACCGGACTACAATCAGCCCCAGCATTTT.

The chain joins TRBV6-2 or TRBV6-3 to TRBJ1-1; D perhaps matches TRBD1 (5 bases). CDR1 is MNHEY and CDR2 is SVGEGT in the germline V gene. This CDR3 is 15 amino acids long. V lost 3 bases and J 0 bases, leaving 11 bases between the germline ends. The CDR3 is CASSYRGPMNTEAFF. The DNA for the CDR3 is TGTGCCAGCAGTTATCGGGGACCAATGAACACTGAAGCTTTCTTT.

The sample holds many counts of this clonotype. The chain employs TRBV6-5 and TRBJ2-2; D call uncertain. V gave up 4 bases and J gave up 6 bases, with 12 bases separating them. The V gene's germline CDR1 is MNHEY and CDR2 SVGAGI. The CDR3 totals 14 residues. This CDR3 reads CASSLAPPAGELFF. CDR3 DNA sequence: TGTGCCAGCAGTTTGGCACCCCCTGCCGGGGAGCTGTTTTTT.

This clonotype appeared a few times. CDR3: CAWSVMSYEQYF. The CDR3 coding sequence is TGTGCCTGGAGTGTAATGTCCTACGAGCAGTACTTC. The chain employs TRBV30 and TRBJ2-7; D remains unclear. The CDR3 totals 12 residues. The germline V and J ends were trimmed by 0 bases and 1 base, with 4 bases remaining between them. Germline CDR1 GTSNPN, CDR2 SVGIG (reference sequence).